These T cell receptor beta chains were read from a single sample in a study of blood T cell repertoires in COVID-19. Repertoires were generated with immunoSEQ multiplex PCR, while TCRdb's copy carries only in-frame clones and drops some. The repertoire has some 190,000 clones, about 88% of them found once; the top ten carry around 5.9%. Sample: peripheral blood. The receptors were sampled from a woman aged 40 to 49 who had recovered from COVID-19. Each CDR3 is given with its conserved first and last residue. A D gene is named only where the DNA matches it firmly. Clone size is given for some rows only: seen once, a few or many times, or a class if the clone is expanded.

j_call	clone_size	d_call	v_call	cdr3_aa	cdr3_nt
TRBJ1-2	once	-	TRBV3-1/TRBV3-2	CASSLEDHGYTF	TGTGCCAGCAGCCTGGAGGACCATGGCTACACCTTC
TRBJ2-1	-	-	TRBV27	CASSLEGWGYNEQFF	TGTGCCAGCAGTCTCGAGGGCTGGGGCTACAATGAGCAGTTCTTC
TRBJ2-1	once	-	TRBV7-9	CASSPPRSSSYNEQFF	TGTGCCAGCAGCCCCCCGCGGAGTTCGTCCTACAATGAGCAGTTCTTC
TRBJ2-2	-	TRBD1	TRBV7-8	CASSLRQGTNTGELFF	TGTGCCAGCAGCCTCAGACAGGGGACTAACACCGGGGAGCTGTTTTTT
TRBJ2-2	-	TRBD2	TRBV4-2	CASSQESLAGGIAGELFF	TGTGCCAGCAGCCAAGAATCGCTAGCGGGGGGAATTGCCGGGGAGCTGTTTTTT
TRBJ2-3	-	TRBD2	TRBV24-1	CATSDSGTSGSGTDTQYF	TGTGCCACCAGTGATTCCGGGACTAGCGGGAGTGGGACAGATACGCAGTATTTT
TRBJ2-5	-	TRBD1	TRBV5-1	CASSFKGAWETQYF	TGCGCCAGCAGCTTTAAGGGGGCCTGGGAGACCCAGTACTTC
TRBJ1-3	once	-	TRBV18	CASSPGQLGNTIYF	TGTGCCAGCTCACCTGGGCAACTTGGAAACACCATATATTTT
TRBJ2-4	-	-	TRBV7-6	CASSLGQAVGNIQYF	TGTGCCAGCAGCTTAGGACAGGCAGTTGGAAACATTCAGTACTTC
TRBJ2-5	-	TRBD1	TRBV29-1	CSVDGQGAWETQYF	TGCAGCGTTGATGGACAGGGGGCTTGGGAGACCCAGTACTTC
TRBJ1-4	-	-	TRBV11-1	CASSFRGQREKLFF	TGTGCCAGCAGCTTTCGTGGACAAAGGGAAAAACTGTTTTTT
TRBJ2-7	-	-	TRBV6-5	CASSSLSLSYEQYF	TGTGCCAGCAGTTCTCTTAGCTTGTCCTACGAGCAGTACTTC
TRBJ2-7	once	TRBD2	TRBV19	CASSISSGSFYEQYF	TGTGCCAGTAGTATCTCTAGCGGGAGTTTCTACGAGCAGTACTTC
TRBJ2-1	-	-	TRBV28	CASTDPGGGYNEQFF	TGTGCCAGCACTGACCCGGGTGGCGGATACAATGAGCAGTTCTTC
TRBJ2-1	-	TRBD2	TRBV19	CASSLGTTSGNEQFF	TGTGCCAGTAGTCTCGGGACAACTAGCGGGAATGAGCAGTTCTTC
TRBJ2-1	-	-	TRBV18	CASSVRSGRGLVHNEQFF	TGTGCCAGCTCAGTTCGGAGCGGGCGGGGGCTTGTCCACAATGAGCAGTTCTTC
TRBJ2-6	-	-	TRBV30	CAWSVQRTMSGANVLTF	TGTGCCTGGAGTGTGCAGCGGACCATGAGCGGGGCCAACGTCCTGACTTTC
TRBJ1-6	-	-	TRBV6-5	CASSPGWENNSPLHF	TGTGCCAGCAGCCCGGGGTGGGAGAATAATTCACCCCTCCACTTT
TRBJ2-2	-	-	TRBV5-3	CARSLLAPNTGELFF	TGTGCCAGAAGCTTACTAGCACCGAACACCGGGGAGCTGTTTTTT
TRBJ2-1	-	TRBD1	TRBV4-3	CASSQDGWTGLNEQFF	TGCGCCAGCAGCCAAGATGGGTGGACAGGGTTAAATGAGCAGTTCTTC
TRBJ2-7	-	-	TRBV5-8	CASSWTPAAAYEQYF	TGTGCCAGCAGCTGGACCCCAGCGGCTGCCTACGAGCAGTACTTC
TRBJ2-5	-	TRBD1	TRBV9	CASSGPDRGKETQYF	TGTGCCAGCAGCGGACCAGACAGGGGAAAAGAGACCCAGTACTTC
TRBJ1-4	once	-	TRBV12-3/TRBV12-4	CASSFRENEKLFF	TGTGCCAGCAGTTTCAGGGAAAATGAAAAACTGTTTTTT
TRBJ2-7	few	TRBD1	TRBV28	CASPAPTGGSYEQYF	TGTGCCAGCCCTGCCCCCACAGGGGGCTCCTACGAGCAGTACTTC
TRBJ2-7	-	-	TRBV6-6	CASSRPTTGRRSRTYEQYF	TGTGCCAGCAGCCGACCTACTACAGGGCGCAGATCGAGAACCTACGAGCAGTACTTC
TRBJ1-1	-	-	TRBV7-8	CASSLVRRKLERGKRAFF	TGTGCCAGCAGCTTAGTTCGACGGAAACTTGAAAGGGGGAAAAGGGCTTTCTTT
TRBJ2-7	-	TRBD2	TRBV19	CASSPHSGDVYEQYF	TGTGCCAGTAGTCCCCATAGCGGGGACGTTTACGAGCAGTACTTC
TRBJ1-2	-	TRBD1	TRBV30	CAWSGTVGYTF	TGTGCCTGGTCCGGGACAGTAGGCTACACCTTC
TRBJ2-3	-	-	TRBV20-1	CSALSTDTQYF	TGCAGTGCCCTTAGCACAGATACGCAGTATTTT
TRBJ2-5	-	-	TRBV14	CASSQRADWSGETQYF	TGTGCCAGCAGCCAGAGAGCGGACTGGTCGGGGGAGACCCAGTACTTC
TRBJ2-7	-	-	TRBV18	CASSPDSGYYEQYF	TGTGCCAGCTCACCAGACTCAGGGTACTACGAGCAGTACTTC
TRBJ2-3	-	TRBD2	TRBV29-1	CSVGAGVADTQYF	TGCAGCGTGGGAGCGGGAGTCGCAGATACGCAGTATTTT
TRBJ2-7	-	-	TRBV19	CASSIDAGTTYEQYF	TGTGCCAGTAGTATAGATGCGGGTACGACATACGAGCAGTACTTC
TRBJ2-7	-	TRBD1	TRBV11-3	CASSAGQGATYEQYF	TGTGCCAGCAGCGCCGGACAGGGGGCGACCTACGAGCAGTACTTC
TRBJ1-2	-	-	TRBV30	CAWERSYGYTF	TGTGCCTGGGAAAGGAGCTATGGCTACACCTTC
TRBJ2-1	-	-	TRBV5-1	CASRRDFPNDLSYNEQFF	TGCGCCAGCAGAAGGGACTTCCCAAACGACCTATCCTACAATGAGCAGTTCTTC
TRBJ2-1	once	TRBD1	TRBV6-4	CASSDSDRVIDEQFF	TGTGCCAGCAGTGACAGCGACAGGGTAATAGATGAGCAGTTCTTC
TRBJ1-5	-	-	TRBV7-2	CASSFLGQPQHF	TGTGCCAGCAGCTTCCTCGGGCAGCCCCAGCATTTT
TRBJ2-6	-	TRBD2	TRBV2	CASSSGLAGVLSGANVLTF	TGTGCCAGCAGTTCGGGACTAGCGGGAGTCCTGTCTGGGGCCAACGTCCTGACTTTC
TRBJ2-3	-	TRBD1	TRBV28	CASSSEGGQGFSSTDTQYF	TGTGCCAGCAGTTCGGAGGGGGGACAGGGCTTCTCTAGCACAGATACGCAGTATTTT
TRBJ2-3	-	TRBD2	TRBV19	CASSILLTSGRLGDTQYF	TGTGCCAGTAGTATCCTCCTGACTAGCGGGAGGTTAGGAGATACGCAGTATTTT
TRBJ2-2	-	TRBD1	TRBV5-1	CASRTPGQGLTGELFF	TGCGCCAGCAGGACACCGGGACAGGGCCTCACCGGGGAGCTGTTTTTT
TRBJ2-2	few	TRBD2	TRBV9	CASSPLAGGYTGELFF	TGTGCCAGCAGCCCGCTGGCGGGAGGGTACACCGGGGAGCTGTTTTTT
TRBJ2-7	-	TRBD2	TRBV11-3	CASTVRLAGGYEQYF	TGTGCCAGCACCGTCAGACTAGCGGGAGGGTACGAGCAGTACTTC
TRBJ1-1	-	-	TRBV19	CASSVRRDGNTEAFF	TGTGCCAGTAGTGTACGGAGGGACGGGAACACTGAAGCTTTCTTT
TRBJ2-3	once	TRBD2	TRBV14	CASSQEASGRADTQYF	TGTGCCAGCAGCCAAGAAGCCAGCGGGAGGGCAGATACGCAGTATTTT
TRBJ2-1	-	TRBD2	TRBV7-9	CASSLELLAGDEQFF	TGTGCCAGCAGCTTAGAGTTACTAGCGGGAGATGAGCAGTTCTTC
TRBJ1-5	-	-	TRBV10-3	CAIRAGVGQPQHF	TGTGCCATCAGGGCAGGGGTAGGACAGCCCCAGCATTTT
TRBJ2-1	-	TRBD1	TRBV9	CASSVVGTGYNEQFF	TGTGCCAGCAGCGTCGTCGGGACAGGGTACAATGAGCAGTTCTTC
TRBJ1-1	-	-	TRBV19	CATQRQMNTEAFF	TGTGCCACTCAGAGACAGATGAACACTGAAGCTTTCTTT
TRBJ1-6	-	-	TRBV4-1	CASSQDPEGLGYNSPLHF	TGCGCCAGCAGCCAAGATCCGGAGGGACTCGGCTATAATTCACCCCTCCACTTT
TRBJ1-5	-	-	TRBV24-1	CATSETGGGNQPQHF	TGTGCCACCAGTGAAACCGGGGGGGGCAATCAGCCCCAGCATTTT
TRBJ2-1	-	TRBD2	TRBV29-1	CSVDLGRGYNEQFF	TGCAGCGTTGATTTGGGGCGGGGGTACAATGAGCAGTTCTTC
TRBJ2-5	few	-	TRBV7-2	CASSLALGLQETQYF	TGTGCCAGCAGCTTAGCTTTAGGACTCCAAGAGACCCAGTACTTC
TRBJ2-2	once	-	TRBV5-1	CASSPPAGTNTGELFF	TGCGCCAGCAGCCCCCCGGCAGGAACGAACACCGGGGAGCTGTTTTTT
TRBJ2-1	-	TRBD2	TRBV10-3	CAISEGLAGGNEQFF	TGTGCCATCAGTGAGGGGCTAGCGGGAGGGAATGAGCAGTTCTTC
TRBJ1-1	-	-	TRBV7-2	CASSPRTAMNTEAFF	TGTGCCAGCAGCCCTAGGACAGCAATGAACACTGAAGCTTTCTTT
TRBJ2-1	-	TRBD2	TRBV11-2	CASSLDIAGPNEQFF	TGTGCCAGCAGCTTAGATATAGCGGGACCCAATGAGCAGTTCTTC
TRBJ2-1	-	TRBD1	TRBV5-1	CASRRDVGTEKVNEQFF	TGCGCCAGCAGGAGGGACGTCGGGACAGAGAAGGTCAATGAGCAGTTCTTC